This record looks at one T cell receptor beta chain sequence and its context. Its specific antigen is unknown. One base away there is no much larger clone; base qualities are not given. These data are taken from a study of blood T cells in healthy people across ages (dated by TCRdb to the mid-2010s). A note on the overall study: In model experiments, roughly one uniquely barcoded TCR beta cDNA molecule per two T cells was captured by template switching. Using deep sequencing normalized with unique cDNA molecular identifiers, the study measured how TCR beta repertoire diversity changes with age. Donors were grouped into four age groups: young (average 16 years), middle-aged (roughly 38), aged (around 60) and long-lived (around 80). Using the same blood draw, the study looked at two additional independent replicas of 1 million unique cDNA reads for two donors, one aged 18 to 30 and the other aged 80 or older.

The method behind the library was 5' RACE. The data were produced on an Illumina HiSeq 2500. The second PCR ran for roughly 7 to 11 cycles and used a J-beta primer mix along with a sample-barcoded 5' primer. A unique molecular identifier was introduced onto each TCR beta cDNA molecule by a template-switch 5' adaptor carrying 12 random nucleotides. At least 3 million CDR3-containing paired-end reads were obtained from each sample. First-strand cDNA synthesis was performed from all RNA using the Mint cDNA synthesis kit, with priming by a TRBC-specific oligonucleotide. Following uracil-DNA glycosylase treatment, a first 18-cycle PCR with universal primers M1SS and BC2_uni_R was performed on all cDNA. Regarding the original processing steps: Normalization of each sample was performed by random selection of 1 million high-quality reads, each carrying a distinct molecular identifier. Reads sharing molecular identifiers were discarded rather than binned into consensus sequences. MiTCR, run with a Q25 quality threshold and the strictest error-elimination algorithm, handled CDR3 identification, clonotype clustering and error correction. A nonparametric unseen species model with Euler transformation was used to estimate lower-bound total TCR beta diversity. TCRdb reprocessed the public reads (quality trimming at Q25 with fastp, clone calling with MiXCR) and kept in-frame beta chains. Each entry is one CDR3 protein sequence, shown with its most common DNA and genes. V and J calls and clone size were set by TCRdb, not the authors. Across this sample there are 900,000 to 950,000 distinct CDR3 sequences, with roughly 28% seen only once. The top ten hold more than 8.5% of the sample.

Relative to germline, V is 1 base shorter and J is 5 bases shorter, with 17 bases between their ends. Including the terminal cysteine and phenylalanine, the CDR3 comprises 17 residues. Left in the record is the CDR3 DNA by itself, 51 bases read in frame from the first base. CDR1 and CDR2 were assigned from the germline V gene as SGHTA and FQGNSA. Study-wide conclusions, independent of this receptor: Observed TCR beta diversity per million T cells fell roughly linearly with age, and a significant reduction was already apparent by age about 43. Because the CMV infection status of the donors was unknown, age-related changes in expanded clonotypes may potentially have been confounded. The long-lived group showed more naive CD4+ T cells, fewer expanded clones and increased TCR diversity than the aged group, suggesting age selection. Estimates of total diversity based on one million sequenced T cells were considered lower bounds and underestimates. Conclusive comparison of naive and antigen-experienced compartments was prevented by the profiling of bulk unsorted PBMCs. A strong correlation was found between observed TCR beta diversity and the percentage of naive T cells measured by flow cytometry.

The roughly 38 donors, aged about 6 to 100 years, were systemically healthy Caucasian individuals from Russia. Each donor gave about 9.7 milliliters of peripheral blood, drawn into EDTA-treated Vacutainer tubes. Ficoll-Paque density-gradient centrifugation was used to isolate PBMCs, with at least 7 million per sample. Total RNA was extracted from PBMCs with Trizol reagent, with at least 5.5 micrograms obtained per sample. For every donor, flow cytometry on a PBMC aliquot measured the percentage of naive CD45RAhigh/CD27high T cells. The data also belong to a second study, concerning T cells of mothers and their children. From that second study: Donors were nine systemically healthy Caucasian individuals: three mothers and their six children. cDNA synthesis used all of the extracted RNA, with 1.5 ug of RNA in each 15 ul reaction. In the second PCR, sample barcodes and 2-4 random nucleotides were introduced via the M1S primer. Each mother yielded over 9.5 million TCR beta CDR3 reads and each child roughly 2.9 million reads. Thymic selection shapes the output of TCR recombination in a similar way in related and unrelated pairs, and inherited differences have a minor effect. Related mother-child pairs always showed normalized repertoire overlap that was slightly higher than in unrelated mother-child pairs, though the difference was never significant. No persistent microchimeric T cell clones were detected, at a sensitivity of approximately 100 clones per million clonotypes. Deep NGS was used in the study to compare the TCR beta repertoires of mothers and children and to look for features that separate related mother-child pairs from unrelated individuals. On average, the children were roughly 11 +/- 4 years old, while the mothers were 40 +/- 4 years old. Libraries were sequenced on Illumina HiSeq 2000 with 100+100 nt paired-end reads after adapter ligation with NEBNext reagents. Mother and child libraries were prepared a month apart and sequenced in separate runs to prevent cross-contamination. For each donor, between about 450,000 and 2,300,000 distinct TCR beta clonotypes were identified. Naive TCR beta clonotypes were estimated from low-frequency clonotypes matched to each donor's FACS-determined naive share, without sorting.

This clonotype was obtained from a woman in her forties in good health. The sequence links TRBV7-2 to TRBJ1-4; the D gene is not confidently resolved. The sequenced material came from blood. CDR3 reads: CASSLGQGRLQNEKLFF. In nucleotide form, the sequence is TGTGCCAGCAGCTTAGGTCAAGGGCGACTCCAAAATGAAAAACTGTTTTTT.